This T cell receptor (beta chain) was sequenced for a study of control samples from healthy donors and cancer patients. This CDR3 contains 14 residues. CDR1 and CDR2 from the germline V gene are MGHDK and SYGVNS. V dropped 3 bases and J dropped 0 bases, with 9 bases sitting between them. Sequenced by immunoSEQ multiplex PCR; TCRdb stores in-frame clones only, minus some. The sample has approximately 150,000 clones; 80% to 95% are singletons. The receptor comes from a young man in good health. V gene TRBV25-1 combines with J gene TRBJ2-7; a possible D gene is TRBD2 (6 bases). Sequenced material: blood. CDR3 in amino acids: CASSDGDSSYEQYF. CDR3 in DNA: TGTGCCAGCAGTGACGGGGACTCCTCCTACGAGCAGTACTTC.